Listed here are 32 T cell receptor beta chains from one sample, sequenced in a study of cytomegalovirus exposure and HLA in healthy donors. PCR was performed using 60 Vbeta and 13 Jbeta primers. Sequencing was performed with immunoSEQ multiplex PCR; in TCRdb, only in-frame clones are kept and a portion is missing. The sample gives around 100,000 clones, 73% of which show up once; 3.5% to 4.5% is in the top ten. The sequenced sample consisted of PBMCs. These receptor sequences come from a man in his forties in good health and CMV-seronegative.

This clone came up a few times. The chain employs TRBV7-9 and TRBJ2-7; 7 bases map to TRBD2. The germline gives CDR1 SEHNR, CDR2 FQNEAQ (reference sequence). The ends lost 5 bases at V and 6 bases at J; junction bases unmatched: 4. CDR3 length: 12 amino acids. CDR3 protein: CASSPPGGEQYF. Here the CDR3 DNA reads TGTGCCAGCAGCCCTCCGGGGGGCGAGCAGTACTTC. The full variable domain, in which reference TRBV7-9 and TRBJ2-7 provide the parts outside the CDR3, is DTGVSQNPRHKITKRGQNVTFRCDPISEHNRLYWYRQTLGQGPEFLTYFQNEAQLEKSRLLSDRFSAERPKGSFSTLEIQRTEQGDSAMYLCASSPPGGEQYFGPGTRLTVT.

The chain is built from TRBV18 and TRBJ2-6; no firm D call. The length of the CDR3 is 15 residues. CDR1 is KGHSH, CDR2 LQKENI, per germline. Trimming shortened V by 0 bases and J by 0 bases, and 3 bases separated the two germline ends. CDR3 loop: CASSPPHSGANVLTF. The CDR3 DNA sequence: TGTGCCAGCTCACCACCACACTCTGGGGCCAACGTCCTGACTTTC.

The rearrangement uses TRBV28 and TRBJ2-7; a weak D match, TRBD2 (6 bases). Germline assignment: CDR1 MDHEN and CDR2 SYDVKM. This CDR3 has 16 amino acids. Between the trimmed V and J ends, which lost 3 bases and 5 bases, there was a span of 20 bases. CDR3 coding DNA: TGTGCCAGCAGTTTCTGGGCCGGTGGAGGCGGGAACGAGCAGTACTTC. Protein product: CASSFWAGGGGNEQYF.

The chain uses TRBV5-1 and TRBJ2-2; D may be TRBD2 (6 bases). From germline, CDR1 is SGHRS and CDR2 YFSETQ. The CDR3 contains 15 residues. Trimming took 4 bases from V and 6 from J, leaving 16 bases between them. CDR3 loop: CASSHRTTSAGELFF. The DNA of the CDR3 is TGCGCCAGCAGCCACAGGACTACATCGGCCGGGGAGCTGTTTTTT.

The genes are TRBV9 and TRBJ2-2; the D is unclear. The ends were cut back, 4 bases at V and 0 bases at J, with 13 bases in the middle. Germline assignment: CDR1 SGDLS and CDR2 YYNGEE. This CDR3 comprises 16 residues. In DNA form, the CDR3 reads TGTGCCAGCAGCCCTCGTACTCCGGCGAACACCGGGGAGCTGTTTTTT. Translating it yields CASSPRTPANTGELFF.

J is TRBJ2-7 and V is TRBV6-5; the match to TRBD2 covers 10 bases. V was clipped by 2 bases and J by 3 bases; unmatched bases: 4. In germline, CDR1 is MNHEY, CDR2 SVGAGI. There are 15 residues in the CDR3. The CDR3 nucleotides are TGTGCCAGCAGTTACGAGGCTAGCGGGGGCTACGAGCAGTACTTC. This translates into CASSYEASGGYEQYF.

Only a few counts were recorded for this clone. A junction boundary mismatches the germline segment, possibly from a read error. Other DNA sequences within the sample encode an identical CDR3. The genes are TRBV6-1 and TRBJ1-5; D remains ambiguous. Germline V CDR1 and CDR2: MNHNS, SASEGT. This CDR3 contains 14 residues. The CDR3 here is CASSHRVGNQPQHF. CDR3 nucleotides: TGTGCCAGCAGTCACCGGGTTGGCAACCAGCCCCAGCATTTT.

This clone was observed a few times. The rearrangement joins TRBV29-1 to TRBJ1-3; TRBD1 is a possible D gene (5 bases). The CDR3 has 13 amino acids. The germline CDR1 and CDR2 sequences are SQVTM and ANQGSEA. The germline V and J ends were trimmed by 5 bases and 2 bases, with 10 bases remaining between them. The CDR3 nucleotides are TGCAGCGTTATGGGCAGGGCTGGAAACACCATATATTTT. Translated: CSVMGRAGNTIYF.

The chain couples TRBV15 to TRBJ1-1; no definite D call. The CDR3 contains 13 residues. The V gene lost 1 base and the J gene lost 7 bases, with 10 bases spanning the gap. Germline V gives CDR1 LNHNV, CDR2 YYDKDF (reference sequence). The CDR3 is CATSRGRGIEAFF. CDR3 DNA: TGTGCCACCAGCAGAGGCAGAGGTATTGAAGCTTTCTTT.

This chain links TRBV4-2 with TRBJ2-5; 10 bases fit TRBD1. The V gene end was trimmed by 4 bases and the J gene end by 2 bases; junction bases not matched to a gene: 4. This CDR3 is 15 amino acids long. Germline CDR1 and CDR2: LGHNA and YNFKEQ. The CDR3 region is CASSLPGQGQETQYF. DNA of the CDR3: TGTGCCAGCAGCCTACCGGGACAGGGGCAAGAGACCCAGTACTTC.

The CDR3 sequence: CASSQGFRGTEAFF. The CDR3 DNA reads TGTGCCAGCAGCCAAGGGTTCAGGGGAACTGAAGCTTTCTTT. The chain recombines TRBV4-2 with TRBJ1-1; D is perhaps TRBD1 (6 bases). The CDR3 is 14 amino acids. V gave up 1 base and J gave up 5 bases, with 11 bases separating them. Germline V gene lookup returns CDR1 LGHNA and CDR2 YNFKEQ.

CDR3 DNA sequence: TGTGCCAGTACAGAGACAGGGACGGACTACGAGCAGTACTTC. It yields the protein CASTETGTDYEQYF. V and J are TRBV19 and TRBJ2-7; 7 bases align to TRBD1. V was pared by 7 bases and J by 3 bases, with 9 bases of the junction left unmatched. The germline V gene encodes CDR1 LNHDA and CDR2 SQIVND (reference sequence). The CDR3 extends over 14 amino acids.

The genes are TRBV5-1 and TRBJ2-7; 13 bases map to TRBD2. Germline trimming cut 4 bases from V and 3 bases from J; bases unmatched to any gene: 4. Germline loops: CDR1 SGHRS, CDR2 YFSETQ. This CDR3 has 15 residues. The CDR3: CASSGGLAGIYEQYF. The CDR3 coding sequence is TGCGCCAGCAGCGGGGGACTAGCGGGGATCTACGAGCAGTACTTC.

V is TRBV5-3 and J is TRBJ2-7; D may be TRBD2 (5 bases). TRBV5-3 is placed among ORFs of uncertain function. The V gene lost 6 bases and the J gene lost 1 base, with 20 bases spanning the gap. The CDR3 loop spans 16 amino acids. The CDR3 region has the DNA TGTGCCAGAATCCTTGTAGCGAAGGCGTTTTCCTACGAGCAGTACTTC. Amino acid sequence: CARILVAKAFSYEQYF.

V and J are TRBV2 and TRBJ1-2; D is perhaps TRBD1 (5 bases). Trimming cost V 3 bases and J 3 bases, with 14 bases left between them. Germline V gene data show CDR1 as SNHLY and CDR2 as FYNNEI. The CDR3 extends over 15 amino acids. The CDR3 protein is CASSDRAGYHYGYTF. In nucleotides, the CDR3 is TGTGCCAGCAGTGATAGGGCAGGGTACCACTATGGCTACACCTTC. Supplemented by reference TRBV2 and TRBJ1-2, the full variable domain reads EPEVTQTPSHQVTQMGQEVILRCVPISNHLYFYWYRQILGQKVEFLVSFYNNEISEKSEIFDDQFSVERPDGSNFTLKIRSTKLEDSAMYFCASSDRAGYHYGYTFGSGTRLTVV.

A few counts support this clone. This chain links TRBV27 with TRBJ2-5; tentative D call: TRBD2 (7 bases). Germline V gene sequence: CDR1 MNHEY, CDR2 SMNVEV (reference sequence). CDR3 length: 15 amino acids. Trimming cost V 3 bases and J 2 bases, with 13 bases left between them. Here the CDR3 DNA reads TGTGCCAGCAGTTTCCTAGGGGGGGTACAAGAGACCCAGTACTTC. Protein: CASSFLGGVQETQYF.

V is TRBV7-8 and J is TRBJ2-5; 11 positions match TRBD2. The CDR3 runs to 15 residues. Germline V gene lookup returns CDR1 SGHVS and CDR2 FQNEAQ. V lost 2 bases, J lost 2 bases, and 1 base stayed unmatched. CDR3 nucleotides: TGTGCCAGCAGCTTATTAGCGGGGGGGCAAGAGACCCAGTACTTC. As protein: CASSLLAGGQETQYF.

This chain uses TRBV6-4 with TRBJ2-1; 12 bases are shared with TRBD2. The germline V gene has CDR1 MRHNA and CDR2 SNTAGT. Unmatched junction bases numbered 13, after V lost 6 bases and J lost 13 bases. The CDR3 covers 15 residues. CDR3 coding DNA: TGTGCCAGCAGAGCCGGGACTAGCGGGCATCAACACCAGTTCTTC. Protein sequence: CASRAGTSGHQHQFF.

This clone was recorded a few times. This chain connects TRBV7-9 to TRBJ1-2; D remains ambiguous. CDR3 length: 12 residues. The V gene lost 8 bases and the J gene lost 0 bases, with 7 bases spanning the gap. Germline V gene data show CDR1 as SEHNR and CDR2 as FQNEAQ (reference sequence). DNA for the CDR3: TGTGCCAGCGCCCAGACTAACTATGGCTACACCTTC. It translates to CASAQTNYGYTF.

The V gene is TRBV30, the J gene TRBJ2-3; 16 nucleotides match TRBD2. Trimming removed 3 bases from V and 0 bases from J; junction bases left unmatched: 12. The germline CDR1 and CDR2 sequences are GTSNPN and SVGIG (reference sequence). The CDR3 totals 20 residues. CDR3 amino acids: CAWRINWGLAGGPSTDTQYF. DNA of the CDR3: TGTGCCTGGAGAATCAACTGGGGACTAGCGGGGGGGCCTAGCACAGATACGCAGTATTTT.

The rearrangement joins TRBV7-2 to TRBJ2-7, with D maybe TRBD1 (6 bases). V was trimmed by 2 bases and J by 0 bases, leaving 17 bases between them. This CDR3 has 17 residues. CDR1 SGHTA and CDR2 FQGNSA come from the germline V gene. CDR3 sequence reads: CASSLSVGGFSSYEQYF. The CDR3 region has the DNA TGTGCCAGCAGCTTATCTGTTGGGGGCTTTAGCTCCTACGAGCAGTACTTC.

The rearrangement uses TRBV7-2 and TRBJ2-5; D may be TRBD2 (6 bases). The CDR3 contains 16 residues. From germline, CDR1 is SGHTA and CDR2 FQGNSA. V lost 3 bases to trimming and J lost 4 bases, with 18 bases between them. The CDR3 sequence is CASSFVAGSVIETQYF. The DNA of the CDR3 is TGTGCCAGCAGCTTTGTCGCGGGATCGGTTATAGAGACCCAGTACTTC. The entire variable domain, with the rest obtained from reference TRBV7-2 and TRBJ2-5, is as follows: GAGVSQSPSNKVTEKGKDVELRCDPISGHTALYWYRQSLGQGLEFLIYFQGNSAPDKSGLPSDRFSAERTGGSVSTLTIQRTQQEDSAVYLCASSFVAGSVIETQYFGPGTRLLVL.

This clone was seen only a few times. The chain has TRBV5-6 and TRBJ2-7; 8 bases line up with TRBD2. The CDR3 runs to 14 residues. Germline lookup yields CDR1 SGHDT and CDR2 YYEEEE. With 0 bases clipped from V and 4 bases from J, the junction kept 3 bases outside the gene matches. CDR3 in amino acids: CASSLALAVYEQYF. The CDR3 nucleotides read TGTGCCAGCAGCTTGGCACTAGCGGTTTACGAGCAGTACTTC.

V and J are TRBV4-2 and TRBJ1-3; no firm D call. The CDR3 contains 17 residues. The germline V gene has CDR1 LGHNA and CDR2 YNFKEQ. V was clipped by 1 base and J by 3 bases, with 16 bases between them. CDR3 in DNA: TGTGCCAGCAGCCAAGTGTGGGCAGAGGGCTTTGGAAACACCATATATTTT. This encodes CASSQVWAEGFGNTIYF.

The rearrangement links TRBV5-1 to TRBJ2-3, with TRBD2 matching over 13 bases. Looked up from germline, CDR1 is SGHRS and CDR2 is YFSETQ. With 0 bases clipped from V and 2 bases from J, the junction kept 3 bases outside the gene matches. The CDR3 contains 17 residues. The CDR3 sequence: CASSLGTSGGLTDTQYF. As DNA, the CDR3 is TGCGCCAGCAGCTTGGGGACTAGCGGGGGCCTCACAGATACGCAGTATTTT.

This chain links TRBV5-1 with TRBJ1-3; 8 bases map to TRBD1. The CDR3 runs to 15 residues. Trimming cost V 2 bases and J 6 bases; bases outside gene matches: 7. Per the germline V gene, CDR1 is SGHRS and CDR2 is YFSETQ. The CDR3: CASSFTGTGKNTIYF. CDR3 DNA: TGCGCCAGCAGCTTTACGGGGACAGGAAAAAACACCATATATTTT.

The chain employs TRBV18 and TRBJ2-7, with 9 nucleotides matching TRBD2. In germline, CDR1 is KGHSH, CDR2 LQKENI. Trimming at V came to 3 bases and at J to 2 bases, leaving 5 bases not matched to a gene. The CDR3 is 15 amino acids. CDR3 sequence: CASSPGQRGAYEQYF. The CDR3 nucleotides are TGTGCCAGCTCACCGGGTCAGCGGGGGGCCTACGAGCAGTACTTC.

A few counts support this clone. The rearrangement uses TRBV5-1 and TRBJ2-3; weak D call: TRBD2 (5 bases). The CDR3 loop spans 14 amino acids. The germline V and J ends were trimmed by 3 bases and 3 bases, with 11 bases remaining between them. CDR1 is SGHRS and CDR2 is YFSETQ in the germline V gene. CDR3 DNA: TGCGCCAGCAGCTCCTCGGGGAGAACAGATACGCAGTATTTT. Protein: CASSSSGRTDTQYF.

This clone showed up just a few times. This chain uses TRBV4-2 with TRBJ2-1, with D maybe TRBD1 (6 bases). Germline CDR1 LGHNA, CDR2 YNFKEQ. The germline V and J ends were trimmed by 0 bases and 8 bases, with 14 bases remaining between them. This CDR3 is 15 amino acids long. The chain's CDR3 is CASSQEAGASDEQFF. The CDR3 DNA reads TGTGCCAGCAGCCAAGAGGCAGGGGCGAGCGATGAGCAGTTCTTC.

This rearrangement joins TRBV13 to TRBJ1-1, with D tentatively TRBD1 (6 bases). There are 14 residues in the CDR3. In germline, CDR1 is PRHDT, CDR2 FYEKMQ (reference sequence). Trimming took off 6 bases at V and 5 bases at J, with 16 bases between the two ends. The CDR3 sequence is CASRAFGQRTEAFF. CDR3 nucleotide sequence: TGTGCCAGCAGGGCCTTTGGACAGAGGACTGAAGCTTTCTTT.

The V and J genes are TRBV11-2 and TRBJ1-1; D unresolved. V was shortened by 5 bases and J by 5 bases, with 12 bases between the two germline ends. From germline, CDR1 is SGHAT and CDR2 FQNNGV. The CDR3 runs 13 residues. Here the CDR3 DNA reads TGTGCCAGCAGCCGGACGGGAGGGACTGAAGCTTTCTTT. It codes for CASSRTGGTEAFF.

This chain uses TRBV7-6 with TRBJ1-2, with TRBD1 identical over 7 bases. V dropped 5 bases and J dropped 6; count of bases not matched to a gene: 6. Germline-derived CDR1 and CDR2 are SGHVS and FNYEAQ. The CDR3 spans 13 residues. CDR3 nucleotide sequence: TGTGCCAGCAGCCCCAGACAGGGAGATGGCTACACCTTC. This encodes CASSPRQGDGYTF.